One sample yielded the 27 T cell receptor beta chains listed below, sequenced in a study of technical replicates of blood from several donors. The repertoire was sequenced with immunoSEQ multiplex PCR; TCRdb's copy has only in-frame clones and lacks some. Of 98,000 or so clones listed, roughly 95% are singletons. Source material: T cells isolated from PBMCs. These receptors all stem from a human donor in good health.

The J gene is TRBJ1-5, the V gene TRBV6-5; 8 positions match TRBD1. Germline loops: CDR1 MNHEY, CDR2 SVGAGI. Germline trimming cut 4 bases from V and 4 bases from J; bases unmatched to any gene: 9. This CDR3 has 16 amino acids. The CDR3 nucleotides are TGTGCCAGCAGTTTGACAGGGGCGGCTCGTAATCAGCCCCAGCATTTT. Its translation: CASSLTGAARNQPQHF.

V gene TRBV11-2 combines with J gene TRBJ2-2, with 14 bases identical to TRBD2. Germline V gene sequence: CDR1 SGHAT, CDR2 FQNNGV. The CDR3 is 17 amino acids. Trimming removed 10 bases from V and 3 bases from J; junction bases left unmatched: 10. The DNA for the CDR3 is TGTGCCACTAGGGGACTAGCGGGAGACGTGGACACCGGGGAGCTGTTTTTT. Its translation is CATRGLAGDVDTGELFF.

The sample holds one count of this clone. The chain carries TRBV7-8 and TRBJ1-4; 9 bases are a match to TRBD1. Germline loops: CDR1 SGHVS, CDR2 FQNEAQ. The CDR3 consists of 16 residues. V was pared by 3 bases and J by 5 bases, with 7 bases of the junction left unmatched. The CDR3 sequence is CASSFRTGERNEKLFF. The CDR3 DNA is TGTGCCAGCAGCTTCAGGACAGGGGAGAGGAATGAAAAACTGTTTTTT.

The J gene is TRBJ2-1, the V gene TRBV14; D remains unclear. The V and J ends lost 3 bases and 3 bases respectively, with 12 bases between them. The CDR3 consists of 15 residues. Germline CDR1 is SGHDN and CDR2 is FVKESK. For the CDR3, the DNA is TGTGCCAGCAGCCATGGGTACAGCTACTACAATGAGCAGTTCTTC. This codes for CASSHGYSYYNEQFF.

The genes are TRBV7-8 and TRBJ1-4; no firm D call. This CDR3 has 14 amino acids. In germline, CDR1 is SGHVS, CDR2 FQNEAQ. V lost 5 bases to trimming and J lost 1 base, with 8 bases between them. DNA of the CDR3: TGTGCCAGCAGCGCACAGCAAACTAATGAAAAACTGTTTTTT. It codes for CASSAQQTNEKLFF. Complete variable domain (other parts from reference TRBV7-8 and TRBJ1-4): GAGVSQSPRYKVAKRGQDVALRCDPISGHVSLFWYQQALGQGPEFLTYFQNEAQLDKSGLPSDRFFAERPEGSVSTLKIQRTQQEDSAVYLCASSAQQTNEKLFFGSGTQLSVL.

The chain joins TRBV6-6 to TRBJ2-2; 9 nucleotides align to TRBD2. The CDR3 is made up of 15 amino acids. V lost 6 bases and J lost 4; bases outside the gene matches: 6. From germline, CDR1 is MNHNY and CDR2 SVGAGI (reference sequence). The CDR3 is CASSQGLAGTGELFF. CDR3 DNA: TGTGCCAGCAGCCAGGGACTAGCCGGCACCGGGGAGCTGTTTTTT.

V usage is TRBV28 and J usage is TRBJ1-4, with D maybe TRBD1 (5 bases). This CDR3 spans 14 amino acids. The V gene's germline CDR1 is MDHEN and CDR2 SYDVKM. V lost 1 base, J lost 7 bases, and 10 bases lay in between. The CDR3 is CASSLLAGFEKLFF. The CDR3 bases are TGTGCCAGCAGTTTATTGGCAGGGTTTGAAAAACTGTTTTTT.

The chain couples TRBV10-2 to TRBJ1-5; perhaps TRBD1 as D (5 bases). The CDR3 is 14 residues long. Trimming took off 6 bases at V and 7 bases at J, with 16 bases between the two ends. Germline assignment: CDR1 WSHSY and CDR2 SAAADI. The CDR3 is CASSFTGPGQPQHF. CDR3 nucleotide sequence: TGCGCCAGCAGCTTTACAGGCCCAGGGCAGCCCCAGCATTTT.

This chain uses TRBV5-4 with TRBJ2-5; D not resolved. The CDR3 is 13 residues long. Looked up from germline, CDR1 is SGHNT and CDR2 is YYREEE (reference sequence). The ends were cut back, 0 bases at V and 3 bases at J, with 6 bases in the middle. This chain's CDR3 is CASSLVSEETQYF. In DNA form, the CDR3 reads TGTGCCAGCAGCTTGGTATCGGAAGAGACCCAGTACTTC.

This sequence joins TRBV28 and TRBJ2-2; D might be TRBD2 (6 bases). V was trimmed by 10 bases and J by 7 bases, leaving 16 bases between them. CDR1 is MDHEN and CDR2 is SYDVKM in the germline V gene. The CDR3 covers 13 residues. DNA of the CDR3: TGTGCCATCCTAAACCGGGGGTACGGGGAGCTGTTTTTT. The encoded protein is CAILNRGYGELFF.

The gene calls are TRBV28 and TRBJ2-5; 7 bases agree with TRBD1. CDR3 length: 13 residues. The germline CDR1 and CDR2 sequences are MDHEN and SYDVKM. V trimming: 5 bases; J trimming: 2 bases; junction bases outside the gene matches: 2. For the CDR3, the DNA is TGTGCCAGCAGTAGGGACAGACAAGAGACCCAGTACTTC. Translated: CASSRDRQETQYF. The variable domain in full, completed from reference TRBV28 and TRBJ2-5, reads DVKVTQSSRYLVKRTGEKVFLECVQDMDHENMFWYRQDPGLGLRLIYFSYDVKMKEKGDIPEGYSVSREKKERFSLILESASTNQTSMYLCASSRDRQETQYFGPGTRLLVL.

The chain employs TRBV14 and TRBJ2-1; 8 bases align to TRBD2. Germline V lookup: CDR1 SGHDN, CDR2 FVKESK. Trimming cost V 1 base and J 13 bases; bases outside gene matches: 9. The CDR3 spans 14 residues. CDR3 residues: CASSQAGGTMSQFF. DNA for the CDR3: TGTGCCAGCAGCCAAGCGGGAGGGACAATGAGTCAGTTCTTC.

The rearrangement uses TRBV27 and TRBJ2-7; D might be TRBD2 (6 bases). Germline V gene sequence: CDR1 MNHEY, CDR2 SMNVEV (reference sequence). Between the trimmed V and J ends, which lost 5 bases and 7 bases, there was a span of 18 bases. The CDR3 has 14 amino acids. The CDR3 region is CASSPGTGLWEQYF. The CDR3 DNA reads TGTGCCAGCAGTCCCGGGACTGGCCTTTGGGAGCAGTACTTC.

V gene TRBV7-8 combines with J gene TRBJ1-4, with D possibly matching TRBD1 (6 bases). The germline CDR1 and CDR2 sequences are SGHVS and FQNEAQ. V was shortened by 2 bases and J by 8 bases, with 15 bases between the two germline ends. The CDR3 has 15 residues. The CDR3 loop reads CASSLWWDKGEKLFF. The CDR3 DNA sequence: TGTGCCAGCAGCTTATGGTGGGACAAAGGAGAAAAACTGTTTTTT.

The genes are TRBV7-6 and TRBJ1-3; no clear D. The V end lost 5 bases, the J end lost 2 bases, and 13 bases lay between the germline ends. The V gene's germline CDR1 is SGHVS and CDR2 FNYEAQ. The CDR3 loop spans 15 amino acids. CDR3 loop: CASSPGTVTGNTIYF. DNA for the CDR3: TGTGCCAGCAGCCCCGGTACCGTAACTGGAAACACCATATATTTT.

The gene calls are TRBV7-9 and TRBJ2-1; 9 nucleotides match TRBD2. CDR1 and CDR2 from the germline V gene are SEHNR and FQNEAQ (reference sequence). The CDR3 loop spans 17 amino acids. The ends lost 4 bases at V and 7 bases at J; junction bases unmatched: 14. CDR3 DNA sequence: TGTGCCAGCAGCTCCCTCACCTTAGCGGGAGATTGGAATGAGCAGTTCTTC. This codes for CASSSLTLAGDWNEQFF.

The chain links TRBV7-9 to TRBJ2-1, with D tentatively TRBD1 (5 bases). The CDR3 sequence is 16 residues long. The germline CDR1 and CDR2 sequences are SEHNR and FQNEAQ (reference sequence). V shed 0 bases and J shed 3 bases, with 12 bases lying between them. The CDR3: CASSLAQQGYYNEQFF. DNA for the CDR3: TGTGCCAGCAGCTTAGCTCAGCAGGGTTACTACAATGAGCAGTTCTTC.

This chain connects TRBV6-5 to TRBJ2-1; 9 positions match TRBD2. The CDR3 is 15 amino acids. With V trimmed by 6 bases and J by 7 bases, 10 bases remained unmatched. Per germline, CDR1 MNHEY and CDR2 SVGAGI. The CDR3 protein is CASRFGAGGPNEQFF. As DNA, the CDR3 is TGTGCCAGCAGGTTTGGGGCGGGGGGGCCTAATGAGCAGTTCTTC.

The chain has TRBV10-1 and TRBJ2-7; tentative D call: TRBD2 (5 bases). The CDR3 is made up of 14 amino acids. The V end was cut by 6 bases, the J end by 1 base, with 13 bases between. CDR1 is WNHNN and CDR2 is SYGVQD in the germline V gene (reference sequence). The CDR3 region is CASRTGGPSYEQYF. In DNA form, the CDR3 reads TGCGCCAGCAGAACCGGCGGGCCTTCCTACGAGCAGTACTTC.

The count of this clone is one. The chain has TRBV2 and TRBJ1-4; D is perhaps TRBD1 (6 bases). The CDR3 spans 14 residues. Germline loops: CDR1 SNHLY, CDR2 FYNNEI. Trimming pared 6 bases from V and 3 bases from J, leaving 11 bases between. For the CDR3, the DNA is TGTGCCAGCAGAGTACAGGGTGCTAATGAAAAACTGTTTTTT. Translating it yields CASRVQGANEKLFF. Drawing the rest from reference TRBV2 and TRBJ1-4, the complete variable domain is EPEVTQTPSHQVTQMGQEVILRCVPISNHLYFYWYRQILGQKVEFLVSFYNNEISEKSEIFDDQFSVERPDGSNFTLKIRSTKLEDSAMYFCASRVQGANEKLFFGSGTQLSVL.

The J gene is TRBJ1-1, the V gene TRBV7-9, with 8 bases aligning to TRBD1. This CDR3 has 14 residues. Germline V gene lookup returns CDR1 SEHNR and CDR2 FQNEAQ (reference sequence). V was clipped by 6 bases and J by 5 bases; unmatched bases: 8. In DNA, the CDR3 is TGTGCCAGCAGGCCTATGGGACAGGTAACTGAAGCTTTCTTT. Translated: CASRPMGQVTEAFF.

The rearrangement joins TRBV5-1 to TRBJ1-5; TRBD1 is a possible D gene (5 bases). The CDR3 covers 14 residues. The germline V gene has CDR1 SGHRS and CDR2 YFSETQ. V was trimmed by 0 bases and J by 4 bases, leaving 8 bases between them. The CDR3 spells CASSLVGGNQPQHF. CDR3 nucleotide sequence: TGCGCCAGCAGCTTGGTGGGGGGGAATCAGCCCCAGCATTTT.

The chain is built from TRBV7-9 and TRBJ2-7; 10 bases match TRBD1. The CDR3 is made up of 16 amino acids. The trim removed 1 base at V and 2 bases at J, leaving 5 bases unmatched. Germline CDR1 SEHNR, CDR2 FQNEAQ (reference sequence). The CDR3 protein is CASSLEDRGVTYEQYF. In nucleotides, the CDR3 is TGTGCCAGCAGCTTAGAGGACAGGGGGGTAACCTACGAGCAGTACTTC.

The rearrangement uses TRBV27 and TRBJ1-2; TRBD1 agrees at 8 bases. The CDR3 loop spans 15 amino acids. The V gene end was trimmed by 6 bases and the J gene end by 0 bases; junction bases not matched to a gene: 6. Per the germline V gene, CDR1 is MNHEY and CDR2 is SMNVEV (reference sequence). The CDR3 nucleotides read TGTGCCAGCAGGGTTGACAGGGGAGCTAACTATGGCTACACCTTC. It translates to CASRVDRGANYGYTF.

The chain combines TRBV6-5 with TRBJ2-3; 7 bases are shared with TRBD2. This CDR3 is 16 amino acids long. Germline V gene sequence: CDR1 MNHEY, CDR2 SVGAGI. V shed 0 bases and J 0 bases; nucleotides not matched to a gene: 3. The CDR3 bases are TGTGCCAGCAGTTACTCTGCCGGGGGGAGCACAGATACGCAGTATTTT. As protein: CASSYSAGGSTDTQYF.

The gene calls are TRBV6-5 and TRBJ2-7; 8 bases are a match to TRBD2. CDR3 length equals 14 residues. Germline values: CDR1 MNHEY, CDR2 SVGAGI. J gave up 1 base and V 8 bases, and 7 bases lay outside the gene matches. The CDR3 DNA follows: TGTGCCAGCGAGCATCGGGAGGGATCCTACGAGCAGTACTTC. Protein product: CASEHREGSYEQYF.

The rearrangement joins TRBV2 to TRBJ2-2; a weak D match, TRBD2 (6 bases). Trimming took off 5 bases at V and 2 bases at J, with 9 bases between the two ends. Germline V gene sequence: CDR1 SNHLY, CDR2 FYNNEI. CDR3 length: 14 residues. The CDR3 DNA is TGTGCCAGCAGTCGGGGGTCTAACACCGGGGAGCTGTTTTTT. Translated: CASSRGSNTGELFF. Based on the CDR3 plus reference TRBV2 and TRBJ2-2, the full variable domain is EPEVTQTPSHQVTQMGQEVILRCVPISNHLYFYWYRQILGQKVEFLVSFYNNEISEKSEIFDDQFSVERPDGSNFTLKIRSTKLEDSAMYFCASSRGSNTGELFFGEGSRLTVL.